The table lists the clone carrying this TCR beta chain with a few counts. Time point of the sample: patch test 3, about 24 weeks after DPC sensitization. Treatment reported: therapeutic diphenylcyclopropenone sensitization with weekly scalp DPC. Ahead of applying each patch test, blood was sampled. TCRdb independently ran MiXCR on the RACE reads; one entry per CDR3 protein. Here the sample spans more than 45,000 distinct CDR3 sequences, around 12% being singletons. The record originates from a study of human T cells and chemical hapten exposure. Overall study: Upper back patch tests used 0.01% DPC, scored after 6 days.

Germline V gene sequence: CDR1 MDHEN, CDR2 SYDVKM. The CDR3 sequence is 14 residues long. The J segment lost 7 bases and the V segment lost 8 bases, leaving 10 bases of the junction unmatched. V gene TRBV28 combines with J gene TRBJ2-1; 8 positions agree with TRBD2. Here the sequenced sample was whole blood, taken in connection with sensitization to the hapten diphenylcyclopropenone (DPC). The sequence derives from a man aged 25-45 years with alopecia areata. Some clones in this sample may be carry-over from other donors' samples. The CDR3 DNA reads as TGTGCCAGCTCTTGGCGGGGGGCGCAGAATGAGCAGTTCTTC. It translates to CASSWRGAQNEQFF.